This TCR beta chain was obtained from a study of molecular identifiers for immune sequencing clone quantification. On the study more broadly: Four of five splits of RNA from about 20,000 or 100,000 naive CD8 cells were sequenced in replicates.

The CDR3 sequence is 15 residues long. Trimming shortened V by 1 base and J by 7 bases, and 19 bases separated the two germline ends. Germline V lookup: CDR1 DFQATT, CDR2 SNEGSKA (reference sequence). TCRdb independently ran MiXCR on the PCR reads; one entry per CDR3 protein. The table records over 600,000 distinct CDR3 sequences, approximately 20% of them present only once. The chain has TRBV20-1 and TRBJ2-5; D might be TRBD2 (6 bases). The TCR comes from a human donor in good health. Some libraries in this study had Jurkat cell RNA spiked in. Sequencing input: naive CD8+ T cells from blood, with Jurkat cell RNA spiked in. Subset specified: FACS-sorted CD8+CD4-CCR7+CD45RA+ naive T cells. The CDR3 region has the DNA TGCAGTGCTAGAGTGGTGGGAGGAACAATTCTGACCCAGTACTTC. It codes for CSARVVGGTILTQYF.